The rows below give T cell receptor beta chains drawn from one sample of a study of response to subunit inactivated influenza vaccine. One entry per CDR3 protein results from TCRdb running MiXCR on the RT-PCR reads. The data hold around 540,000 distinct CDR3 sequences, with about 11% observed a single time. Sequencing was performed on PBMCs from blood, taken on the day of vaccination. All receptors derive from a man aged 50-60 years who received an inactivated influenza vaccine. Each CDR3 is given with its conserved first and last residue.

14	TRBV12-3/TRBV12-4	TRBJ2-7	CASSIAGANDEQYF
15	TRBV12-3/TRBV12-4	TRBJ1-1	CASSLSQGGYTEAFF
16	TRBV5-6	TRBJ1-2	CASSYGTTYPNYGYTF
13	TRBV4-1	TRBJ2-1	CASSQGSWGEQFF
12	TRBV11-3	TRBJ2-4	CASSPGGNIQYF
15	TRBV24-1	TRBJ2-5	CATSDQTSSKETQYF
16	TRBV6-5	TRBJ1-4	CASSYSSGQANEKLFF
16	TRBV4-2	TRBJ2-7	CASSPRTSGDSYEQYF
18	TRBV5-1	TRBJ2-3	CASSFSRTSGGAADTQYF
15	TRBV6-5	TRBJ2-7	CASSYSGNRAYEQYF
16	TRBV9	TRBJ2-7	CASSVGAGPTSYEQYF
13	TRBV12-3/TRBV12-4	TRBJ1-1	CASSTTVNTEAFF
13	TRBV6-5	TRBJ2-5	CASSYSFGETQYF
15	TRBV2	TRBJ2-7	CASSEDRGLSGEQYF
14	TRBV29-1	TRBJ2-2	CSVFEGARTGELFF
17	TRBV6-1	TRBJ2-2	CASTLGQGVPGTGELFF
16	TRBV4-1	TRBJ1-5	CASSQDWRQAYQPQHF
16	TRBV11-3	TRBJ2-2	CASSLRTSGRIGELFF
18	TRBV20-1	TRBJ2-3	CSALPGTGGPASPYTQYF
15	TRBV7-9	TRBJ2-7	CASSSTGGQGAEQYF
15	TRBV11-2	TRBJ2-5	CASSPLGGPQETQYF
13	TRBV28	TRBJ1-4	CASSRRTNEKLFF